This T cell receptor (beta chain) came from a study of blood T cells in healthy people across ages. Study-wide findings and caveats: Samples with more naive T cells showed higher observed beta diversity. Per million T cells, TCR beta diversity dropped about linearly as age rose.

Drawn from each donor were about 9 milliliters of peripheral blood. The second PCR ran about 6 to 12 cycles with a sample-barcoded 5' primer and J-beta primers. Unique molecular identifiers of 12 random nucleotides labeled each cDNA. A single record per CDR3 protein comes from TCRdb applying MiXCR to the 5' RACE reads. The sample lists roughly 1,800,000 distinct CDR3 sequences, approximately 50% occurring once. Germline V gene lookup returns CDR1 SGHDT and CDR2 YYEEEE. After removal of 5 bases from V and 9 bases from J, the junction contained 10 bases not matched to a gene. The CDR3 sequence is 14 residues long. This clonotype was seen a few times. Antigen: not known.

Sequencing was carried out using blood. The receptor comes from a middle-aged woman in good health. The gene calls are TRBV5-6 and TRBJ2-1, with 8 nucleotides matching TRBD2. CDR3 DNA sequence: TGTGCCAGCAGGTTGACCGGGGGGGCCGGTGAGCAGTTCTTC. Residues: CASRLTGGAGEQFF.